The entry below describes one TCR beta chain. What it binds is not known. This same CDR3 is encoded by further DNA sequences in the sample. The sample is drawn from a study of shared clonotypes between healthy human individuals. At a deep level, the assay was run. The data were produced by immunoSEQ multiplex PCR, yet TCRdb's version contains in-frame clones alone and is incomplete. The top ten clones hold about 0.94% of a sample with 850,000 to 1,100,000 clones, roughly 80% of them seen once. Findings and caveats of the study: Generation probabilities were higher for clonotypes shared across all four sorted-subset donors than for unshared ones. Genetic and exposure-history diversity was limited by the few donors.

Germline V CDR1 and CDR2: SNHLY, FYNNEI. This CDR3 is 13 amino acids long. The germline V and J ends were trimmed by 0 bases and 0 bases, with 2 bases remaining between them. CD45RA-negative memory and CD45RA+ naive subsets were split from the CD4+ cells. The chain links TRBV2 to TRBJ1-1; D gene ambiguous. Sequencing was performed on memory CD4+ T cells from PBMCs. The subset is: CD45RA-negative fraction. The sequence was obtained from a man aged 18 to 30 in good health. Some clones in this sample may be carry-over from other donors' samples. The CDR3 protein is CASSEAVNTEAFF. The CDR3 DNA reads TGTGCCAGCAGTGAAGCAGTGAACACTGAAGCTTTCTTT.